The source of this TCR beta chain is a study of patients and donors after allogeneic stem cell transplantation. TCRdb used MiXCR to reprocess the RT-PCR reads, holding one entry per CDR3 protein. The sample includes about 160,000 distinct CDR3 sequences, 30% to 45% of them seen just once. Deletions cut 3 bases from V and 4 bases from J, with 21 bases between. The CDR3 covers 18 residues. This chain joins TRBV12-3 or TRBV12-4 and TRBJ1-4; D is undetermined. This clonotype was sampled from a human donor who was either an allogeneic HSCT recipient or a stem cell or donor lymphocyte infusion donor (not recorded which). It is not recorded whose cells these are; they may come from a transplant donor. Sequenced input: blood, either unsorted or a sorted T cell fraction (not recorded which). CDR3 region: CASSFRVGPEYSNEKLFF. For the CDR3, the DNA is TGTGCCAGCAGTTTTAGGGTGGGCCCAGAGTACAGTAATGAAAAACTGTTTTTT.